These 2 T cell receptor beta chains originate from one sample sequenced in a study of T cell changes during pregnancy in multiple sclerosis. Repertoires were generated with immunoSEQ multiplex PCR, while TCRdb's copy carries only in-frame clones and drops some. The sample yields under 65,000 clones, 75% to 95% seen once. This specimen consisted of peripheral blood, obtained after pregnancy. These receptors were collected from a female donor in good health, enrolled as a control in a pregnancy study.

This clone was detected only once. The chain combines TRBV2 with TRBJ2-5; D is unresolved. V was cut by 4 bases and J by 5 bases, with 8 bases left in between. The CDR3 is 12 residues long. Germline loops: CDR1 SNHLY, CDR2 FYNNEI. The CDR3 protein is CASSGVQETQYF. CDR3 nucleotide sequence: TGTGCCAGCAGTGGCGTACAGGAGACCCAGTACTTC.

This chain uses TRBV5-4 with TRBJ1-2; D is unresolved. The CDR3 extends over 12 amino acids. Germline CDR1 and CDR2: SGHNT and YYREEE (reference sequence). Trimming removed 2 bases from V and 3 bases from J, with 5 bases in between. The CDR3 DNA sequence: TGTGCCAGCAGCTTCAATTACTATGGCTACACCTTC. This translates into CASSFNYYGYTF.